A single sample gave rise to the 27 T cell receptor beta chains below, sequenced in a study of identifying expanded T cells in peripheral blood. Sequencing was performed with immunoSEQ multiplex PCR; in TCRdb, only in-frame clones are kept and a portion is missing. The sample consists of approximately 81,000 clones, 65% to 85% of them appearing once. The sequenced sample was blood. The receptors were sampled from a person between 18 and 75 years old in good health.

The J gene is TRBJ2-1, the V gene TRBV28; the D gene is possibly TRBD1 (5 bases). This CDR3 is 16 amino acids long. Germline V gene data show CDR1 as MDHEN and CDR2 as SYDVKM. Trimming stripped 6 bases from V and 3 bases from J, with 18 bases between. CDR3 DNA sequence: TGTGCCAGCAGGCCCCCCTACAAGGGGAACTACAATGAGCAGTTCTTC. Translation: CASRPPYKGNYNEQFF.

V usage is TRBV11-3 and J usage is TRBJ2-7, with D unclear. The CDR3 totals 15 residues. The V gene's germline CDR1 is SGHNT and CDR2 YENEEA. Trimming left V 2 bases short and J 5 bases short, with 16 bases between. This chain's CDR3 is CASSLSPAAFDEQYF. CDR3 bases: TGTGCCAGCAGCTTATCCCCTGCGGCGTTTGACGAGCAGTACTTC.

The chain uses TRBV2 and TRBJ2-1; 9 bases are shared with TRBD1. The CDR3 consists of 13 residues. J gave up 5 bases and V 11 bases, and 7 bases lay outside the gene matches. CDR1 SNHLY and CDR2 FYNNEI come from the germline V gene. This chain's CDR3 is CAGGTGRNNEQFF. As DNA, the CDR3 is TGTGCCGGTGGGACAGGGCGAAACAATGAGCAGTTCTTC.

This clone showed up just once. V is TRBV18 and J is TRBJ2-3; tentative D call: TRBD1 (6 bases). Trimming removed 0 bases from V and 0 bases from J, with 10 bases in between. CDR3 length equals 16 residues. Germline loops: CDR1 KGHSH, CDR2 LQKENI. CDR3 sequence reads: CASSPPRGSSTDTQYF. As DNA, the CDR3 is TGTGCCAGCTCACCACCCAGGGGATCTAGCACAGATACGCAGTATTTT.

The gene calls are TRBV4-2 and TRBJ2-6, with D possibly called TRBD1 or TRBD2 (5 bases each). The V and J ends lost 4 bases and 0 bases respectively, with 19 bases between them. Per the germline V gene, CDR1 is LGHNA and CDR2 is YNFKEQ. CDR3 length equals 19 residues. The CDR3 loop reads CASSRTGQGIISGANVLTF. Here the CDR3 DNA reads TGTGCCAGCAGCCGTACGGGGCAGGGCATTATCTCTGGGGCCAACGTCCTGACTTTC.

The rearrangement uses TRBV9 and TRBJ2-3; tentatively, D is TRBD1 (6 bases). The V end was cut by 0 bases, the J end by 1 base, with 9 bases between. The V gene's germline CDR1 is SGDLS and CDR2 YYNGEE. This CDR3 region has 15 residues. The CDR3 sequence: CASSVVGQRTDTQYF. The CDR3, as DNA: TGTGCCAGCAGCGTAGTGGGACAACGCACAGATACGCAGTATTTT. The variable domain in full, completed from reference TRBV9 and TRBJ2-3, reads DSGVTQTPKHLITATGQRVTLRCSPRSGDLSVYWYQQSLDQGLQFLIQYYNGEERAKGNILERFSAQQFPDLHSELNLSSLELGDSALYFCASSVVGQRTDTQYFGPGTRLTVL.

This clone was observed a handful of times. The genes are TRBV4-1 and TRBJ2-3, with a possible D match to TRBD1 (6 bases). Germline CDR1 MGHRA, CDR2 YSYEKL. There are 17 residues in the CDR3. Between the trimmed V and J ends, which lost 3 bases and 0 bases, there was a span of 16 bases. The CDR3 region is CASSHRTDYSSTDTQYF. The CDR3 region has the DNA TGCGCCAGCAGCCACAGGACAGATTACTCTAGCACAGATACGCAGTATTTT.

V usage is TRBV6-5 and J usage is TRBJ2-5, with D perhaps matching TRBD2 (6 bases). The CDR3 runs to 16 residues. CDR1 is MNHEY and CDR2 is SVGAGI in the germline V gene. Deletions cut 2 bases from V and 5 bases from J, with 18 bases between. In DNA form, the CDR3 reads TGTGCCAGCAGTTACCATGGTGGGCGGGACGGGGAGACCCAGTACTTC. Translated, it gives CASSYHGGRDGETQYF.

The V call is TRBV6-1, the J call TRBJ2-3; D gene unclear. V was trimmed by 6 bases and J by 0 bases, leaving 13 bases between them. The CDR3 consists of 15 residues. The germline CDR1 and CDR2 sequences are MNHNS and SASEGT. The CDR3 DNA follows: TGTGCCAGCAGGCCTCTCCGAGCTAGCACAGATACGCAGTATTTT. This codes for CASRPLRASTDTQYF.

V is TRBV18 and J is TRBJ2-2; D is undetermined. This CDR3 region has 16 residues. Germline CDR1 KGHSH, CDR2 LQKENI. Between the trimmed V and J ends, which lost 1 base and 1 base, there was a span of 10 bases. The CDR3 nucleotides are TGTGCCAGCTCACCACAAGGTGCCGGGAACACCGGGGAGCTGTTTTTT. This translates into CASSPQGAGNTGELFF.

The chain recombines TRBV4-2 with TRBJ2-3; 12 bases agree with TRBD2. The CDR3 sequence is 19 residues long. The V gene end was trimmed by 3 bases and the J gene end by 0 bases; junction bases not matched to a gene: 10. Looked up from germline, CDR1 is LGHNA and CDR2 is YNFKEQ. The CDR3 here is CASSQLGLAGYTSTDTQYF. Written as DNA, the CDR3 is TGTGCCAGCAGCCAGCTCGGACTAGCGGGGTATACTAGCACAGATACGCAGTATTTT.

Written as DNA, the CDR3 is TGTGCCAGCAGTGAGGGAAGGATCTCTCGAGCTTTCTTT. Translated, it gives CASSEGRISRAFF. This rearrangement joins TRBV6-1 to TRBJ1-1; D uncertain. From germline, CDR1 is MNHNS and CDR2 SASEGT. CDR3 length equals 13 residues. Trimming cost V 3 bases and J 10 bases, with 15 bases left between them.

The chain is built from TRBV11-3 and TRBJ2-7, with a weak D call TRBD1 (6 bases). Trimming shortened V by 0 bases and J by 5 bases, and 8 bases separated the two germline ends. Germline CDR1 reads SGHNT; CDR2 reads YENEEA. CDR3 length: 13 amino acids. The CDR3 sequence is CASSLEGQNEQYF. Written as DNA, the CDR3 is TGTGCCAGCAGCTTAGAAGGACAGAACGAGCAGTACTTC.

J is TRBJ2-1 and V is TRBV9; no clear D. The V and J ends lost 3 bases and 9 bases respectively, with 13 bases between them. The length of the CDR3 is 13 residues. From germline, CDR1 is SGDLS and CDR2 YYNGEE. The CDR3 sequence: CASSADTVGEQFF. The CDR3 DNA reads TGTGCCAGCAGCGCAGACACGGTGGGTGAGCAGTTCTTC.

This clone appeared a single time. The rearrangement uses TRBV28 and TRBJ1-1; 7 bases line up with TRBD1. The CDR3 sequence is 13 residues long. V lost 5 bases, J lost 3 bases, and 3 bases stayed unmatched. The germline V gene has CDR1 MDHEN and CDR2 SYDVKM. CDR3 protein: CASSPGTDTEAFF. CDR3 sequence (DNA): TGTGCCAGCAGTCCAGGGACAGACACTGAAGCTTTCTTT.

The V gene is TRBV19, the J gene TRBJ2-2, with D perhaps TRBD1 or TRBD2 (5 bases each). V was clipped by 7 bases and J by 4 bases, with 16 bases between them. Germline V CDR1 and CDR2: LNHDA, SQIVND (reference sequence). The CDR3 consists of 15 residues. CDR3 sequence: CASKGQTGTTGELFF. In DNA, the CDR3 is TGTGCCAGTAAGGGGCAGACGGGGACCACCGGGGAGCTGTTTTTT.

The chain couples TRBV11-3 to TRBJ2-7, with 10 nucleotides matching TRBD1. Trimming removed 0 bases from V and 7 bases from J; junction bases left unmatched: 6. This CDR3 is built from 15 residues. Germline CDR1 is SGHNT and CDR2 is YENEEA. The CDR3 sequence is CASSLDGTGVGEQYF. Here the CDR3 DNA reads TGTGCCAGCAGCTTAGACGGGACAGGGGTTGGTGAGCAGTACTTC.

The chain is built from TRBV28 and TRBJ2-7, with 8 bases lining up with TRBD2. The CDR3 loop spans 15 amino acids. The V gene's germline CDR1 is MDHEN and CDR2 SYDVKM. Trimming cost V 3 bases and J 0 bases; bases outside gene matches: 4. DNA for the CDR3: TGTGCCAGCAGTTTTTCGGGAGGGTCCTCCTACGAGCAGTACTTC. It is translated as CASSFSGGSSYEQYF.

The chain couples TRBV7-9 to TRBJ2-7; a weak D match, TRBD1 (6 bases). V was clipped by 4 bases and J by 6 bases, with 10 bases between them. The CDR3 consists of 12 residues. Germline CDR1 and CDR2: SEHNR and FQNEAQ (reference sequence). The CDR3 spells CASSSTGPEQYF. As DNA, the CDR3 is TGTGCCAGCAGCTCAACAGGGCCCGAGCAGTACTTC.

CDR3: CASNLEVPGANVLTF. In DNA form, the CDR3 reads TGTGCCAGCAATTTGGAGGTCCCTGGGGCCAACGTCCTGACTTTC. This chain joins TRBV2 and TRBJ2-6, with D maybe TRBD2 (5 bases). The CDR3 runs 15 residues. Germline V CDR1 and CDR2: SNHLY, FYNNEI. Trimming pared 7 bases from V and 2 bases from J, leaving 12 bases between. Full variable domain (rest looked up from reference TRBV2 and TRBJ2-6): EPEVTQTPSHQVTQMGQEVILRCVPISNHLYFYWYRQILGQKVEFLVSFYNNEISEKSEIFDDQFSVERPDGSNFTLKIRSTKLEDSAMYFCASNLEVPGANVLTFGAGSRLTVL.

The gene calls are TRBV25-1 and TRBJ1-4; tentatively, D is TRBD1 (5 bases). Trimming stripped 2 bases from V and 11 bases from J, with 15 bases between. The CDR3 has 14 amino acids. CDR1 and CDR2 (germline): MGHDK, SYGVNS. The CDR3 loop is CASSEGGALGKLFF. The DNA for the CDR3 is TGTGCCAGCAGTGAAGGAGGGGCCCTAGGGAAACTGTTTTTT.

This sequence joins TRBV19 and TRBJ2-7; tentatively, D is TRBD1 (5 bases). The V end was cut by 3 bases, the J end by 4 bases, with 16 bases between. CDR3 length: 15 amino acids. Germline CDR1 is LNHDA and CDR2 is SQIVND (reference sequence). The CDR3 DNA follows: TGTGCCAGTAGTATTGGGGCAGAGGCTTATTACGAGCAGTACTTC. Encoded protein: CASSIGAEAYYEQYF.

The V call is TRBV29-1, the J call TRBJ2-5; D is unresolved. Germline V gives CDR1 SQVTM, CDR2 ANQGSEA. The CDR3 spans 13 residues. V lost 3 bases to trimming and J lost 5 bases, with 13 bases between them. The CDR3 sequence is CSVESVGRETQYF. The CDR3 DNA reads TGCAGCGTTGAGTCAGTTGGGCGGGAGACCCAGTACTTC.

This chain links TRBV11-3 with TRBJ2-2; maybe TRBD1 (6 bases). Germline-derived CDR1 and CDR2 are SGHNT and YENEEA. V lost 1 base and J 1 base, leaving 13 bases between the germline ends. The CDR3 has 17 residues. CDR3 residues: CASSLVTGTLNTGELFF. The CDR3 nucleotides are TGTGCCAGCAGCTTAGTGACCGGGACACTGAACACCGGGGAGCTGTTTTTT. Filled out from reference TRBV11-3 and TRBJ2-2, the complete variable domain reads EAGVVQSPRYKIIEKKQPVAFWCNPISGHNTLYWYLQNLGQGPELLIRYENEEAVDDSQLPKDRFSAERLKGVDSTLKIQPAELGDSAVYLCASSLVTGTLNTGELFFGEGSRLTVL.

In the case of this clone: The junction does not match germline at one end; this may be a read error. V and J are TRBV4-3 and TRBJ1-2, with D tentatively TRBD1 (5 bases). Germline V lookup: CDR1 LGHNA, CDR2 YSLEER. The length of the CDR3 is 14 residues. The CDR3 here is CASSHVGDDYGYIF. The CDR3, as DNA: TGCGCCAGCAGCCACGTAGGGGATGACTATGGCTACATCTTC.

The V and J genes are TRBV6-5 and TRBJ2-3, with 8 bases fitting TRBD2. With V trimmed by 6 bases and J by 1 base, 6 bases remained unmatched. Germline CDR1 and CDR2: MNHEY and SVGAGI. This CDR3 region has 15 residues. The CDR3 bases are TGTGCCAGCAGCCGAGGGCGGGGGGGCACAGATACGCAGTATTTT. Translated: CASSRGRGGTDTQYF.

The chain couples TRBV7-2 to TRBJ2-1, with a tentative D call TRBD1 (6 bases). Trimming took 1 base from V and 10 from J, leaving 14 bases between them. Germline values: CDR1 SGHTA, CDR2 FQGNSA. This CDR3 comprises 14 residues. Here the CDR3 reads CASSLVAGEGEQFF. DNA of the CDR3: TGTGCCAGCAGCTTAGTGGCAGGGGAAGGGGAGCAGTTCTTC.